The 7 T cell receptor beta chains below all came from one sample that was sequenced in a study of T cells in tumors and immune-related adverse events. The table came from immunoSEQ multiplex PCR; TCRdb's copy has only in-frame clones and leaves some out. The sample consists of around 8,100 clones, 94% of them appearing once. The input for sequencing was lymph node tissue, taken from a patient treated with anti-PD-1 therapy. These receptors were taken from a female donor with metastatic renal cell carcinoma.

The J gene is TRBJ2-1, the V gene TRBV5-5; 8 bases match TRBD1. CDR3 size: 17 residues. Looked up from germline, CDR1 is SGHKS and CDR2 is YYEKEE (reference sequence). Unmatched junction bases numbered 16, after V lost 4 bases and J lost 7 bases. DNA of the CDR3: TGTGCCAGCAGCCCTTCCTTGGACAGGGCTGCAACAAATGAGCAGTTCTTC. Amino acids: CASSPSLDRAATNEQFF.

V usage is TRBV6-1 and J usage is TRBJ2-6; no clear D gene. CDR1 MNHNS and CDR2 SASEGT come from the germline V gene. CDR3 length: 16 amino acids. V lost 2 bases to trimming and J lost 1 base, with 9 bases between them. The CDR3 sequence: CASSELPMSGANVLTF. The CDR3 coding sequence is TGTGCCAGCAGTGAACTTCCGATGTCTGGGGCCAACGTCCTGACTTTC.

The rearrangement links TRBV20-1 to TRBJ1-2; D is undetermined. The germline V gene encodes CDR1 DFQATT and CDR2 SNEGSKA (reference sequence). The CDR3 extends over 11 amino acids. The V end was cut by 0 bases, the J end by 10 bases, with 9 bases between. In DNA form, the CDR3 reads TGCAGTGCTAGAGATGATCCTAACTACACCTTC. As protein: CSARDDPNYTF.

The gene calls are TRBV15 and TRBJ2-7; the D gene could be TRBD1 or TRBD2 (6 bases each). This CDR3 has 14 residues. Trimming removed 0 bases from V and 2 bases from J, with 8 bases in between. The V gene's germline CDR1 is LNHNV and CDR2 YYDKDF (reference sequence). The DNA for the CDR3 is TGTGCCACCAGCAGAGATCGGGGGCCCTACGAGCAGTACTTC. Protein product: CATSRDRGPYEQYF.

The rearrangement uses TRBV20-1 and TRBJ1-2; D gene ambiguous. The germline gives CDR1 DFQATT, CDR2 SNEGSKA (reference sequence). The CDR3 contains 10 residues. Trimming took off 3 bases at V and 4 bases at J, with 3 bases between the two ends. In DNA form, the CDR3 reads TGCAGTGCTAGGGGCTATGGCTACACCTTC. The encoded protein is CSARGYGYTF.

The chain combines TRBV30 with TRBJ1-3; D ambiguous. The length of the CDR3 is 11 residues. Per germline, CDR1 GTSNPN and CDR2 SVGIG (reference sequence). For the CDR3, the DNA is TGTGCTCGGGAGTTCGGAAACACCATATATTTT. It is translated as CAREFGNTIYF.

For the CDR3, the DNA is TGCGCCAGCAGTGACTTTCAGGCCGGGGAGCTGTTTTTT. It yields the protein CASSDFQAGELFF. The rearrangement uses TRBV10-1 and TRBJ2-2; unclear D gene. This CDR3 is 13 amino acids long. V gave up 3 bases and J gave up 6 bases, with 8 bases separating them. CDR1 is WNHNN, CDR2 SYGVQD, per germline (reference sequence).